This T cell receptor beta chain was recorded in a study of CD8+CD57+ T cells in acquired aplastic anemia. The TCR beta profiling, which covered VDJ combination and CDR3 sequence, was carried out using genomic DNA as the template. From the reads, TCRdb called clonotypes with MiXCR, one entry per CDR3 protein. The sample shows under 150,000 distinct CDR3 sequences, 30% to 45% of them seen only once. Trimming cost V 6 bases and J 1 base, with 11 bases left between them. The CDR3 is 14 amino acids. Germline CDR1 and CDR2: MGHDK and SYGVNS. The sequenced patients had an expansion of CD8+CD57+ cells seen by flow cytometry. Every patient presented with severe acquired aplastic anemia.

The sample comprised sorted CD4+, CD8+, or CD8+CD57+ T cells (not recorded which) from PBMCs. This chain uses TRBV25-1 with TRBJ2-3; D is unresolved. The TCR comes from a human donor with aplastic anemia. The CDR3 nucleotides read TGTGCCAGCAGCATCTATCCCCGCACAGATACGCAGTATTTT. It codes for CASSIYPRTDTQYF.